This TCR beta chain emerged from a study of cytomegalovirus exposure and HLA in healthy donors. On the study more broadly: Genotyping of hundreds of donors showed that approximately 83% belonged to the Caucasian-associated ancestry cluster.

Trimming took 6 bases from V and 4 from J, leaving 13 bases between them. This CDR3 region has 13 residues. Germline V gene sequence: CDR1 PRHDT, CDR2 FYEKMQ (reference sequence). In the PCR, 60 Vbeta and 13 Jbeta primers were used. Generated by immunoSEQ multiplex PCR, the TCRdb table keeps only in-frame clones and is missing some. The table has around 180,000 clones, over 75% seen once. The sequence was collected from a woman aged 45-65 years in good health and CMV-seronegative. Sequences were obtained from PBMCs. This chain uses TRBV13 with TRBJ2-7; TRBD1 is a possible D gene (6 bases). Here the CDR3 reads CASSGRGLYEQYF. The CDR3 nucleotides read TGTGCCAGCAGTGGCAGGGGCCTGTACGAGCAGTACTTC. The complete variable domain, with remaining parts taken from reference TRBV13 and TRBJ2-7, reads AAGVIQSPRHLIKEKRETATLKCYPIPRHDTVYWYQQGPGQDPQFLISFYEKMQSDKGSIPDRFSAQQFSDYHSELNMSSLELGDSALYFCASSGRGLYEQYFGPGTRLTVT.